The 10 T cell receptor beta chains given below trace back to one sample, sequenced in a study of neurological immune-mediated disorders. TCRdb re-called the 5' RACE reads through MiXCR, storing one row per CDR3 protein. This repertoire shows 75,000 to 80,000 distinct CDR3 sequences, about 5.2% found once; its top ten account for about 2%. The sample comprised PBMCs. These receptors came from a woman in her 30s with multiple sclerosis.

The chain links TRBV6-5 to TRBJ2-5; 7 nucleotides align to TRBD1. This CDR3 contains 13 residues. Germline loops: CDR1 MNHEY, CDR2 SVGAGI. V lost 4 bases to trimming and J lost 3 bases; unmatched junction nucleotides: 2. CDR3 DNA: TGTGCCAGCAGTTTCGACAGGGAAGAGACCCAGTACTTC. The encoded protein is CASSFDREETQYF.

This clonotype was counted at least ten times. The gene calls are TRBV20-1 and TRBJ2-7; 8 bases fit TRBD1. The V gene's germline CDR1 is DFQATT and CDR2 SNEGSKA (reference sequence). With V trimmed by 3 bases and J by 3 bases, 4 bases remained unmatched. The CDR3 totals 13 residues. The CDR3 region has the DNA TGCAGTGCTAGGTCGGGACAGGACTACGAGCAGTACGTC. This encodes CSARSGQDYEQYV.

This clonotype was counted many times. The chain joins TRBV6-6 to TRBJ1-4; D possibly corresponds to TRBD1 (6 bases). The CDR3 is made up of 16 amino acids. Germline assignment: CDR1 MNHNY and CDR2 SVGAGI (reference sequence). Trimming removed 2 bases at V and 7 bases at J, with 17 bases between. The CDR3 DNA reads as TGTGCCAGCAGTTACGCACAGGGTCTTGGCGCTGAAAAACTGTTTTTT. This encodes CASSYAQGLGAEKLFF.

This clonotype was counted ten times or more. This chain links TRBV5-1 with TRBJ2-7; TRBD2 matches 11 bases. Per germline, CDR1 SGHRS and CDR2 YFSETQ. The CDR3 totals 16 residues. V lost 2 bases to trimming and J lost 3 bases; unmatched junction nucleotides: 7. This CDR3 is CASSFVTSGSFYEQYF. In DNA, the CDR3 is TGCGCCAGCAGCTTCGTTACTAGCGGGAGTTTCTACGAGCAGTACTTC.

This clonotype occurred many times. The chain couples TRBV20-1 to TRBJ2-5, with 7 bases lining up with TRBD1. Trimming at V came to 7 bases and at J to 1 base, leaving 6 bases not matched to a gene. The CDR3 totals 13 residues. Germline V gives CDR1 DFQATT, CDR2 SNEGSKA (reference sequence). This CDR3 is CSVKGTAQETQYF. The CDR3 region has the DNA TGCAGTGTTAAGGGGACAGCCCAAGAGACCCAGTACTTC.

The table lists this clonotype with a few counts. V is TRBV20-1 and J is TRBJ2-1; TRBD1 matches 11 bases. The V gene end was trimmed by 2 bases and the J gene end by 9 bases; junction bases not matched to a gene: 9. The CDR3 extends over 15 amino acids. Germline V lookup: CDR1 DFQATT, CDR2 SNEGSKA (reference sequence). The CDR3, as DNA: TGCAGTGCTAGACATGGGACAGGGGGAGGCGGTGAGCAGTTCTTC. Translated, it gives CSARHGTGGGGEQFF.

In its sample, this clonotype is medium-sized. The genes are TRBV27 and TRBJ2-3; D is ambiguous. CDR3 size: 15 residues. CDR1 and CDR2 (germline): MNHEY, SMNVEV (reference sequence). Between the trimmed V and J ends, which lost 2 bases and 1 base, there was a span of 10 bases. The CDR3 loop is CASSLSFAGTDTQYF. The CDR3, as DNA: TGTGCCAGCAGTTTAAGTTTTGCAGGCACAGATACGCAGTATTTT.

The sample holds many counts of this clonotype. V is TRBV4-1 and J is TRBJ1-2; D not resolved. Looked up from germline, CDR1 is MGHRA and CDR2 is YSYEKL. The CDR3 is made up of 17 amino acids. V was shortened by 2 bases and J by 4 bases, with 20 bases between the two germline ends. CDR3 DNA sequence: TGCGCCAGCAGCCAATTTTTACTCGCGCCTCGCGGCTATGGCTACACCTTC. Translated, it gives CASSQFLLAPRGYGYTF.

Many counts were recorded for this clonotype. The chain has TRBV5-4 and TRBJ2-2; D might be TRBD1 or TRBD2, each matching 5 bases. V gave up 6 bases and J gave up 3 bases, with 21 bases separating them. Germline-derived CDR1 and CDR2 are SGHNT and YYREEE (reference sequence). The CDR3 length is 17 residues. The CDR3 DNA reads TGTGCCAGCACCCCCCGACCGGGGCTAAGGGACACCGGGGAGCTGTTTTTT. Protein product: CASTPRPGLRDTGELFF.

This clonotype was seen repeatedly, ten times or more. The gene calls are TRBV5-1 and TRBJ2-1; 14 bases are a match to TRBD2. The V gene end was trimmed by 0 bases and the J gene end by 9 bases; junction bases not matched to a gene: 8. The CDR3 covers 17 residues. Per germline, CDR1 SGHRS and CDR2 YFSETQ. CDR3 region: CASSLDSTSGRVGEQFF. The DNA for the CDR3 is TGCGCCAGCAGCTTGGACTCGACTAGCGGGAGGGTAGGTGAGCAGTTCTTC.